The 17 T cell receptor beta chains given below trace back to one sample, sequenced in a study of blood T cell repertoires in COVID-19. Libraries were prepared by immunoSEQ multiplex PCR; TCRdb keeps only in-frame clonotypes and omits some of them. The sample carries approximately 80,000 clones, around 81% recorded once. Sequenced input: peripheral blood. Source of these receptors: a man older than 75 with acute or convalescent COVID-19.

The chain employs TRBV29-1 and TRBJ1-2; D remains ambiguous. Germline CDR1 and CDR2: SQVTM and ANQGSEA. The length of the CDR3 is 14 residues. Trimming stripped 7 bases from V and 2 bases from J, with 17 bases between. The CDR3 DNA sequence: TGCAGCGCTGGCATTAGTACTTCAAACTATGGCTACACCTTC. It specifies CSAGISTSNYGYTF.

The CDR3 spells CASRDDRGLLTEAFF. CDR3 sequence (DNA): TGCGCCAGCAGAGATGACAGGGGACTTCTCACTGAAGCTTTCTTT. V and J are TRBV5-1 and TRBJ1-1, with 8 bases fitting TRBD1. The V segment lost 5 bases and the J segment 4 bases; nucleotides outside the gene matches: 10. The V gene's germline CDR1 is SGHRS and CDR2 YFSETQ. The CDR3 covers 15 residues. Variable domain in full (rest from reference TRBV5-1 and TRBJ1-1): KAGVTQTPRYLIKTRGQQVTLSCSPISGHRSVSWYQQTPGQGLQFLFEYFSETQRNKGNFPGRFSGRQFSNSRSEMNVSTLELGDSALYLCASRDDRGLLTEAFFGQGTRLTVV.

The genes are TRBV21-1 and TRBJ2-3; the table assigns TRBD1, which was not confirmed against the DNA. TRBV21-1 is labeled a pseudogene. The CDR3 has 15 residues. The CDR3 sequence is CASSKGRTGGDTQYF. For the CDR3, the DNA is TGTGCCAGCAGCAAAGGGAGGACAGGTGGGGATACGCAGTATTTT.

With respect to this clone: Within the sample, other DNA sequences also encode this same CDR3. This chain joins TRBV6-1 and TRBJ1-2, with D uncertain. The germline V gene encodes CDR1 MNHNS and CDR2 SASEGT. CDR3 length: 13 residues. The V and J ends lost 1 base and 5 bases respectively, with 8 bases between them. DNA of the CDR3: TGTGCCAGCAGTGAAGGGGGAGGGTATGGCTACACCTTC. Protein product: CASSEGGGYGYTF.

The rearrangement uses TRBV2 and TRBJ1-2; 7 bases match TRBD1. The CDR3 is 13 residues long. Germline trimming cut 5 bases from V and 6 bases from J; bases unmatched to any gene: 6. Germline CDR1 reads SNHLY; CDR2 reads FYNNEI. The DNA for the CDR3 is TGTGCCAGCAGTTTTACCGGGACAGATGGCTACACCTTC. It is translated as CASSFTGTDGYTF.

This chain joins TRBV19 and TRBJ2-1; D is unresolved. The CDR3 runs 14 residues. Between the trimmed V and J ends, which lost 7 bases and 0 bases, there was a span of 10 bases. Germline V gene data show CDR1 as LNHDA and CDR2 as SQIVND (reference sequence). The CDR3 DNA sequence: TGTGCCAGTAAGATCACCAGCTCCTACAATGAGCAGTTCTTC. This translates into CASKITSSYNEQFF.

The chain employs TRBV30 and TRBJ1-5; tentative D call: TRBD1 (5 bases). CDR3 length equals 16 residues. Looked up from germline, CDR1 is GTSNPN and CDR2 is SVGIG (reference sequence). The V end was cut by 4 bases, the J end by 4 bases, with 20 bases between. CDR3 residues: CAWTRRGPGVNQPQHF. The CDR3 DNA follows: TGTGCCTGGACTCGTAGGGGTCCAGGAGTAAATCAGCCCCAGCATTTT.

The chain is built from TRBV30 and TRBJ2-7, with D unclear. The germline gives CDR1 GTSNPN, CDR2 SVGIG (reference sequence). The CDR3 has 12 amino acids. V shed 2 bases and J shed 6 bases, with 11 bases lying between them. The CDR3 loop reads CAWSPLGGEQYF. DNA of the CDR3: TGTGCCTGGAGTCCCCTAGGTGGCGAGCAGTACTTC.

The chain has TRBV24-1 and TRBJ2-1, with unresolved D. The CDR3 spans 15 residues. Per the germline V gene, CDR1 is KGHDR and CDR2 is SFDVKD. The V gene lost 3 bases and the J gene lost 0 bases, with 8 bases spanning the gap. The CDR3 nucleotides are TGTGCCACCAGTGATGGCGGTAGCTCCTACAATGAGCAGTTCTTC. Translating it yields CATSDGGSSYNEQFF.

DNA of the CDR3: TGTGCCAGCAGTTTAAGGAGGGCTCTGAGCTCCTACAATGAGCAGTTCTTC. Translating it yields CASSLRRALSSYNEQFF. The V and J genes are TRBV27 and TRBJ2-1, with D perhaps TRBD2 (6 bases). The CDR3 consists of 17 residues. The V and J ends lost 2 bases and 0 bases respectively, with 14 bases between them. Germline lookup yields CDR1 MNHEY and CDR2 SMNVEV (reference sequence).

This clone has a single count. The chain combines TRBV28 with TRBJ1-2; a possible D gene is TRBD1 (5 bases). CDR1 and CDR2 from the germline V gene are MDHEN and SYDVKM. The V gene lost 6 bases and the J gene lost 7 bases, with 15 bases spanning the gap. The CDR3 sequence is 13 residues long. CDR3: CASRLDTQIGYTF. The CDR3 DNA is TGTGCCAGCAGATTGGACACACAGATTGGCTACACCTTC.

The V and J genes are TRBV25-1 and TRBJ1-4; 7 nucleotides line up with TRBD1. The germline V gene encodes CDR1 MGHDK and CDR2 SYGVNS. V dropped 6 bases and J dropped 5; count of bases not matched to a gene: 9. The CDR3 is 15 amino acids. CDR3 in DNA: TGTGCCAGCAGCCTCACAGGGGCACTAAATGAAAAACTGTTTTTT. It is translated as CASSLTGALNEKLFF.

This chain joins TRBV14 and TRBJ2-1; possible D gene TRBD2, 6 bases. V dropped 3 bases and J dropped 5 bases, with 14 bases sitting between them. The CDR3 runs to 15 residues. The germline CDR1 and CDR2 sequences are SGHDN and FVKESK. DNA for the CDR3: TGTGCCAGCAGCCACGGCAGGGCGGGGAACAATGAGCAGTTCTTC. It specifies CASSHGRAGNNEQFF.

The chain carries TRBV28 and TRBJ1-2, with D unclear. This CDR3 has 13 amino acids. V was pared by 0 bases and J by 7 bases, with 9 bases between. Germline V CDR1 and CDR2: MDHEN, SYDVKM. The CDR3 sequence: CASSLWVGSGYTF. The CDR3 DNA reads as TGTGCCAGCAGTTTATGGGTAGGGAGTGGCTACACCTTC.

This rearrangement joins TRBV7-9 to TRBJ2-3, with D unresolved. CDR1 is SEHNR and CDR2 is FQNEAQ in the germline V gene (reference sequence). The V end was cut by 0 bases, the J end by 3 bases, with 4 bases between. The CDR3 is 13 amino acids. The CDR3 DNA is TGTGCCAGCAGCTTAGCCACAACAGATACGCAGTATTTT. Translated, it gives CASSLATTDTQYF.

The V gene is TRBV30, the J gene TRBJ1-1, with 8 positions matching TRBD1. This CDR3 comprises 13 residues. Trimming took 4 bases from V and 4 from J; bases not matched to a gene: 5. Germline CDR1 GTSNPN, CDR2 SVGIG (reference sequence). CDR3 DNA sequence: TGTGCCTGGACGATTGGGACAGGCACTGAAGCTTTCTTT. This codes for CAWTIGTGTEAFF.

The V call is TRBV5-1, the J call TRBJ2-1, with no clear D. CDR1 SGHRS and CDR2 YFSETQ come from the germline V gene. Trimming shortened V by 5 bases and J by 0 bases, and 12 bases separated the two germline ends. CDR3 length equals 15 residues. The DNA of the CDR3 is TGCGCCAGCAGGCCTATCATGAGCTCCTACAATGAGCAGTTCTTC. Translating it yields CASRPIMSSYNEQFF.